This is a list of T cell receptor beta chains from one sample in a study of blood T cells in healthy people across ages. TCRdb used MiXCR to reprocess the 5' RACE reads, holding one entry per CDR3 protein. The sample shows 1.2 million to 1.5 million distinct CDR3 sequences, roughly 40% of them seen only once. What was sequenced was blood. These receptor sequences come from a woman under 30 in good health. CDR3s include the opening cysteine and the closing phenylalanine or tryptophan. Each record gives: J gene, clone size, V gene, D gene, CDR3 protein, CDR3 DNA. D genes are given only for firm matches. Rows give clone size only sometimes, using once, few, many, or a class for an expanded clone.

>TRBJ1-5|once|TRBV18|NA
CASSPQGFDQPQHF
TGTGCCAGCTCACCACAGGGATTTGATCAGCCCCAGCATTTT
>TRBJ2-1|NA|TRBV30|NA
CAWMGYNEQFF
TGTGCCTGGATGGGATACAATGAGCAGTTCTTC
>TRBJ2-1|few|TRBV12-3/TRBV12-4|TRBD1
CASSLDRGSEQFF
TGTGCCAGCAGTTTAGACAGGGGCAGCGAGCAGTTCTTC
>TRBJ2-7|NA|TRBV13|NA
CASSLNTGTGRHEQYF
TGTGCCAGCAGCTTAAATACCGGAACAGGGCGCCACGAGCAGTACTTC
>TRBJ1-1|NA|TRBV6-5|NA
CASSLYTEPNTEAFF
TGTGCCAGCAGTCTTTACACGGAACCAAACACTGAAGCTTTCTTT
>TRBJ2-5|many|TRBV11-2|NA
CASSSLAGTGETQYF
TGTGCCAGCAGCTCTTTGGCGGGGACGGGGGAGACCCAGTACTTC
>TRBJ2-2|NA|TRBV10-3|TRBD1
CAISGTGNPGELFF
TGTGCCATCAGCGGGACAGGGAATCCCGGGGAGCTGTTTTTT
>TRBJ1-2|NA|TRBV12-3/TRBV12-4|TRBD1
CASSSPGTGVYGYTF
TGTGCCAGCAGTAGTCCCGGGACAGGGGTCTATGGCTACACCTTC
>TRBJ1-1|NA|TRBV14|NA
CASSQMGPRAEAFF
TGTGCCAGCAGCCAAATGGGCCCTCGAGCTGAAGCTTTCTTT
>TRBJ1-4|NA|TRBV5-1|TRBD1
CASSLAPGTAATNEKLFF
TGCGCCAGCAGCTTGGCCCCCGGGACAGCAGCAACTAATGAAAAACTGTTTTTT
>TRBJ1-2|few|TRBV29-1|NA
CSVRQVLNYGYTF
TGCAGCGTACGACAGGTTTTAAACTATGGCTACACCTTC
>TRBJ2-1|few|TRBV7-8|NA
CASSYRSGPHNEQFF
TGTGCCAGCAGCTACCGGAGCGGGCCTCACAATGAGCAGTTCTTC
>TRBJ2-1|NA|TRBV20-1|NA
CSAGTSFEQFF
TGCAGTGCGGGAACTAGCTTCGAGCAGTTCTTC
>TRBJ1-2|few|TRBV20-1|NA
CSARAGTPAYGYTF
TGCAGTGCTAGAGCCGGGACACCAGCCTATGGCTACACCTTC
>TRBJ1-1|few|TRBV11-1|TRBD1
CASSGQGALNTEAFF
TGTGCCAGCAGCGGACAGGGGGCGTTGAACACTGAAGCTTTCTTT
>TRBJ2-1|NA|TRBV3-1|TRBD1
CASRNRGLDNEQFF
TGCGCCAGCAGGAACAGGGGTTTAGACAATGAGCAGTTCTTC
>TRBJ2-4|NA|TRBV5-1|NA
CASSLAGTHGQYF
TGCGCCAGCAGCTTGGCCGGGACTCACGGGCAGTACTTC
>TRBJ1-1|once|TRBV20-1|TRBD1
CSARAGTGVATEAFF
TGCAGTGCTAGAGCTGGGACAGGCGTCGCAACTGAAGCTTTCTTT
>TRBJ2-3|NA|TRBV4-1|TRBD2
CASSHLPGLAGADTQYF
TGCGCCAGCAGCCACCTGCCGGGACTAGCGGGTGCAGATACGCAGTATTTT
>TRBJ1-1|NA|TRBV12-5|NA
CASGFLGRGTEAFF
TGTGCTAGTGGTTTTCTAGGGAGGGGTACTGAAGCTTTCTTT
>TRBJ1-2|few|TRBV16|TRBD1
CASSPGPGQGLYGYTF
TGTGCCAGCAGCCCCGGGCCGGGACAGGGGCTTTATGGCTACACCTTC
>TRBJ2-3|NA|TRBV18|TRBD1
CASSLTGQGQADTQYF
TGTGCCAGCTCACTGACGGGACAGGGACAAGCAGATACGCAGTATTTT
>TRBJ2-1|few|TRBV10-3|NA
CAIRSTGISSYNEQFF
TGTGCCATCAGATCGACAGGCATCAGCTCCTACAATGAGCAGTTCTTC
>TRBJ2-1|few|TRBV27|NA
CATADPGNEQFF
TGTGCCACCGCGGACCCGGGGAATGAGCAGTTCTTC
>TRBJ2-1|NA|TRBV6-1|TRBD2
CASSEFTRTSGYNEQFF
TGTGCCAGCAGTGAATTTACTCGGACTAGCGGCTACAATGAGCAGTTCTTC
>TRBJ2-3|few|TRBV12-3/TRBV12-4|NA
CASSTLWGTDTQYF
TGTGCCAGCAGTACCCTATGGGGCACGGATACGCAGTATTTT
>TRBJ2-3|few|TRBV4-1|TRBD2
CASSQVTSESTDTQYF
TGCGCCAGCAGCCAAGTAACTAGCGAGAGCACAGATACGCAGTATTTT
>TRBJ1-5|few|TRBV20-1|NA
CSARGQDLSNQPQHF
TGCAGTGCTAGGGGGCAGGACCTTAGCAATCAGCCCCAGCATTTT